This entry is about one TCR beta chain. The entry originates in a study of blood T cell repertoires in COVID-19. Study-level background: Whether acute or convalescent, the COVID-19 samples came from the United States, Italy and Spain.

The CDR3 extends over 14 amino acids. Germline V gene data show CDR1 as LNHDA and CDR2 as SQIVND (reference sequence). V was shortened by 8 bases and J by 0 bases, with 8 bases between the two germline ends. Profiling relied on immunoSEQ multiplex PCR, and the TCRdb table lists in-frame clones only, not all of them. The table shows about 280,000 clones, with approximately 90% occurring only once. This TCR was recovered from a woman in her twenties or thirties with active or convalescent COVID-19. The material sequenced was peripheral blood. The chain employs TRBV19 and TRBJ1-6, with D possibly being TRBD1 (5 bases). The CDR3 loop is CASGASSYNSPLHF. The CDR3 nucleotides are TGTGCCAGTGGGGCGAGCTCCTATAATTCACCCCTCCACTTT.